These 14 T cell receptor beta chains originate from one sample sequenced in a study of STAT5B mutations in CD4+ large granular lymphocyte leukemia. The assay was immunoSEQ multiplex PCR, and TCRdb's table has in-frame clones only and misses some. The table has 30,000 to 40,000 clones, more than 70% seen once; the top ten hold less than 0.6%. The sample taken for sequencing was CD4+ T cells from blood buffy coats. The receptor source for this set is a human donor in good health.

The rearrangement joins TRBV6-5 to TRBJ1-2; D uncertain. Trimming took off 4 bases at V and 1 base at J, with 7 bases between the two ends. The CDR3 covers 13 residues. Germline loops: CDR1 MNHEY, CDR2 SVGAGI. This CDR3 reads CASSSGYNYGYTF. The CDR3 DNA follows: TGTGCCAGCAGTTCGGGGTATAACTATGGCTACACCTTC.

The table lists this clone with a count of one. The J gene is TRBJ2-1, the V gene TRBV19, with D perhaps given as TRBD1 or TRBD2 (5 bases each). Germline V lookup: CDR1 LNHDA, CDR2 SQIVND (reference sequence). This CDR3 region has 14 residues. The ends were cut back, 9 bases at V and 8 bases at J, with 20 bases in the middle. The CDR3 protein is CASAGGPGRDEQFF. The CDR3 nucleotides are TGTGCCAGCGCCGGCGGGCCAGGGCGAGATGAGCAGTTCTTC.

This chain links TRBV11-3 with TRBJ2-3; 9 bases line up with TRBD1. V dropped 4 bases and J dropped 5; count of bases not matched to a gene: 7. The CDR3 covers 15 residues. Germline lookup yields CDR1 SGHNT and CDR2 YENEEA. The CDR3 DNA sequence: TGTGCCAGCAGCTCGCCGGGACAGGGAGGAGATACGCAGTATTTT. Residues: CASSSPGQGGDTQYF.

The genes are TRBV5-4 and TRBJ2-4; D uncertain. CDR1 is SGHNT, CDR2 YYREEE, per germline (reference sequence). The CDR3 consists of 13 residues. Trimming pared 0 bases from V and 8 bases from J, leaving 9 bases between. DNA for the CDR3: TGTGCCAGCAGCTTGGTCGGTGGCGACATTCAGTACTTC. Translating it yields CASSLVGGDIQYF.

This clone was found a few times. This chain connects TRBV30 to TRBJ1-2; TRBD1 matches 7 bases. In germline, CDR1 is GTSNPN, CDR2 SVGIG (reference sequence). CDR3 length: 15 residues. With 4 bases clipped from V and 0 bases from J, the junction kept 8 bases outside the gene matches. The CDR3 DNA sequence: TGTGCCTGGACCGGGACAGTGATTACTAACTATGGCTACACCTTC. Translating it yields CAWTGTVITNYGYTF.

The rearrangement uses TRBV4-1 and TRBJ2-7, with D perhaps TRBD2 (6 bases). V lost 3 bases and J lost 3, with 12 bases in between. This CDR3 contains 14 residues. CDR1 MGHRA and CDR2 YSYEKL come from the germline V gene. The CDR3 sequence: CASSHGREFYEQYF. In DNA form, the CDR3 reads TGCGCCAGCAGCCACGGACGGGAGTTCTACGAGCAGTACTTC.

J is TRBJ2-3 and V is TRBV14, with a weak D call TRBD2 (6 bases). The CDR3 sequence is 15 residues long. Trimming shortened V by 1 base and J by 2 bases, and 10 bases separated the two germline ends. CDR1 is SGHDN and CDR2 is FVKESK in the germline V gene. CDR3 sequence: CASSQVGGVTDTQYF. CDR3 sequence (DNA): TGTGCCAGCAGCCAAGTCGGCGGGGTCACAGATACGCAGTATTTT.

As concerns this clone: The sample holds other DNA sequences that translate to the same CDR3. The chain is built from TRBV7-9 and TRBJ2-7; the match to TRBD1 covers 9 bases. Germline CDR1 reads SEHNR; CDR2 reads FQNEAQ (reference sequence). CDR3 length equals 14 residues. V was clipped by 1 base and J by 3 bases; unmatched bases: 1. CDR3 nucleotide sequence: TGTGCCAGCAGCTTAGAGACAGGGGGCTACGAGCAGTACTTC. As protein: CASSLETGGYEQYF.

This chain uses TRBV10-3 with TRBJ1-2, with D unclear. Deletions cut 3 bases from V and 6 bases from J, with 8 bases between. The CDR3 consists of 12 residues. Germline lookup yields CDR1 ENHRY and CDR2 SYGVKD. This CDR3 is CAISDSGDGYTF. CDR3 nucleotides: TGTGCCATCAGTGATTCCGGGGATGGCTACACCTTC.

The J gene is TRBJ2-7, the V gene TRBV27; unclear D gene. V shed 2 bases and J shed 0 bases, with 8 bases lying between them. In germline, CDR1 is MNHEY, CDR2 SMNVEV (reference sequence). The CDR3 is 14 residues long. The CDR3 is CASSLGPNSYEQYF. The CDR3 DNA reads as TGTGCCAGCAGTTTAGGACCGAACTCCTACGAGCAGTACTTC.

V is TRBV6-1 and J is TRBJ2-5, with unresolved D. Trimming took off 4 bases at V and 3 bases at J, with 15 bases between the two ends. The CDR3 runs 15 residues. Germline V gene lookup returns CDR1 MNHNS and CDR2 SASEGT. The CDR3 DNA reads TGTGCCAGCAGTGCTTCTACTACCTTCAAAGAGACCCAGTACTTC. It is translated as CASSASTTFKETQYF.

The chain is built from TRBV5-1 and TRBJ2-7, with 10 bases fitting TRBD2. The CDR3 is 15 residues long. CDR1 and CDR2 from the germline V gene are SGHRS and YFSETQ. V lost 5 bases and J lost 5; bases outside the gene matches: 10. This CDR3 is CASRGASGSLDEQYF. The CDR3 DNA follows: TGCGCCAGCAGGGGGGCTAGCGGGAGCTTGGACGAGCAGTACTTC.

This chain connects TRBV27 to TRBJ2-7; 7 nucleotides align to TRBD1. CDR1 is MNHEY and CDR2 is SMNVEV in the germline V gene (reference sequence). V lost 2 bases to trimming and J lost 3 bases; unmatched junction nucleotides: 4. The CDR3 sequence is 14 residues long. The DNA for the CDR3 is TGTGCCAGCAGTTTAGAGGGACAGAACTACGAGCAGTACTTC. This gives the protein CASSLEGQNYEQYF.

V gene TRBV5-1 combines with J gene TRBJ1-6, with D unresolved. Trimming pared 0 bases from V and 12 bases from J, leaving 7 bases between. Looked up from germline, CDR1 is SGHRS and CDR2 is YFSETQ. This CDR3 is 12 amino acids long. For the CDR3, the DNA is TGCGCCAGCAGCTTGGGGAACAGACCCCTCCACTTT. Translation gives CASSLGNRPLHF.